The 16 T cell receptor beta chains below all came from one sample that was sequenced in a study of OX40 agonist ivuxolimab in advanced cancers. Produced via immunoSEQ multiplex PCR; TCRdb's table is partial and in-frame only. The sample includes roughly 48,000 clones, roughly 81% of them seen just once. The material was CD4+ or CD8+ T cells sorted from blood, obtained in a trial of the OX40 agonist ivuxolimab. Receptors originate from an adult with an advanced solid tumor such as melanoma, head and neck, liver or kidney cancer.

The CDR3, as DNA: TGTGCCAGCAGTGGGGAAGGACTAGCGGGAGGGATCGGGGAGCTGTTTTTT. This translates into CASSGEGLAGGIGELFF. The V gene is TRBV2, the J gene TRBJ2-2; TRBD2 matches 15 bases. This CDR3 has 17 residues. Germline V lookup: CDR1 SNHLY, CDR2 FYNNEI. V trimming: 4 bases; J trimming: 7 bases; junction bases outside the gene matches: 7.

This clone was found a few times. This CDR3 is CASSFLQGSRNEQFF. As DNA, the CDR3 is TGTGCCAGCAGCTTTCTACAGGGGTCTAGGAATGAGCAGTTCTTC. V usage is TRBV7-9 and J usage is TRBJ2-1; TRBD1 matches at 7 bases. The V and J ends lost 3 bases and 7 bases, in that order; junction bases with no gene match: 9. There are 15 residues in the CDR3. Germline lookup yields CDR1 SEHNR and CDR2 FQNEAQ (reference sequence).

The J gene is TRBJ2-5, the V gene TRBV19; 8 nucleotides agree with TRBD1. The germline V gene encodes CDR1 LNHDA and CDR2 SQIVND (reference sequence). The CDR3 is 15 amino acids. V was pared by 6 bases and J by 4 bases, with 10 bases of the junction left unmatched. The CDR3 protein is CASSPIGQGAETQYF. CDR3 in DNA: TGTGCCAGTAGCCCCATAGGGCAGGGGGCAGAGACCCAGTACTTC.

The chain joins TRBV6-1 to TRBJ2-5; 11 nucleotides agree with TRBD1. CDR1 and CDR2 (germline): MNHNS, SASEGT. This CDR3 region has 17 residues. V shed 3 bases, J shed 0 bases, and the junction held 6 bases outside the gene matches. The chain's CDR3 is CASSDWWDRGDQETQYF. CDR3 bases: TGTGCCAGCAGTGATTGGTGGGACAGGGGGGACCAAGAGACCCAGTACTTC.

Note on this clone: Germline is not matched at one junction end, which may reflect a read error. The rearrangement links TRBV7-7 to TRBJ2-1; maybe TRBD2 (6 bases). This CDR3 has 15 amino acids. Per germline, CDR1 SSHAT and CDR2 FNYEAQ (reference sequence). Written as DNA, the CDR3 is TGTGCTAGCAGCCCCCAACGGGAGTCCTACAATGAGCAGTTCTTC. Protein product: CASSPQRESYNEQFF.

V usage is TRBV2 and J usage is TRBJ2-5; 8 bases are a match to TRBD2. CDR1 is SNHLY, CDR2 FYNNEI, per germline. The CDR3 is made up of 15 amino acids. The V gene end was trimmed by 4 bases and the J gene end by 2 bases; junction bases not matched to a gene: 6. Here the CDR3 DNA reads TGTGCCAGCAGTGTTTCGGCGGGAGGTCAAGAGACCCAGTACTTC. Its translation is CASSVSAGGQETQYF.

CDR3 protein: CASTSTSGSADTQYF. The CDR3 nucleotides read TGCGCCAGCACCTCCACTAGCGGGAGTGCAGATACGCAGTATTTT. The rearrangement joins TRBV5-1 to TRBJ2-3, with 11 bases lining up with TRBD2. The trim removed 6 bases at V and 4 bases at J, leaving 7 bases unmatched. Germline values: CDR1 SGHRS, CDR2 YFSETQ. The CDR3 is 15 residues long.

The CDR3 DNA reads TGTGCCAGCAGTGAACAGGGGGGGCCAGATACGCAGTATTTT. Amino acids: CASSEQGGPDTQYF. This chain uses TRBV6-5 with TRBJ2-3; tentatively, D is TRBD1 (8 bases). This CDR3 is 14 amino acids long. Germline V gene data show CDR1 as MNHEY and CDR2 as SVGAGI. V lost 5 bases and J 4 bases, leaving 13 bases between the germline ends.

Only a few counts were recorded for this clone. V and J are TRBV19 and TRBJ2-3, with D perhaps given as TRBD1 or TRBD2 (5 bases each). This CDR3 spans 14 amino acids. The germline V gene encodes CDR1 LNHDA and CDR2 SQIVND (reference sequence). The ends were cut back, 4 bases at V and 1 base at J, with 9 bases in the middle. In DNA form, the CDR3 reads TGTGCCAGTAGTAGGGGGAGCGGCACAGATACGCAGTATTTT. Its protein is CASSRGSGTDTQYF.

V is TRBV7-2 and J is TRBJ2-7; 10 nucleotides match TRBD1. CDR3 size: 15 residues. The J segment lost 2 bases and the V segment lost 5 bases, leaving 6 bases of the junction unmatched. Germline CDR1 SGHTA, CDR2 FQGNSA. CDR3 sequence (DNA): TGTGCCAGCAGCCCAACCGGACAGGGGGCCTACGAGCAGTACTTC. Translation gives CASSPTGQGAYEQYF.

The chain combines TRBV5-4 with TRBJ1-5; D is possibly TRBD1 (5 bases). The V gene's germline CDR1 is SGHNT and CDR2 YYREEE (reference sequence). Trimming cost V 4 bases and J 8 bases, with 19 bases left between them. The CDR3 has 15 residues. For the CDR3, the DNA is TGTGCCAGCAGCCTTTCCGGGACCGGGGGGGAGCCCCAGCATTTT. It is translated as CASSLSGTGGEPQHF.

The chain employs TRBV5-4 and TRBJ1-2; 8 positions match TRBD1. The CDR3 extends over 13 amino acids. Trimming cost V 1 base and J 7 bases; bases outside gene matches: 3. The germline V gene has CDR1 SGHNT and CDR2 YYREEE (reference sequence). In nucleotides, the CDR3 is TGTGCCAGCAGCTTGCAGGGGGCGGGTGGCTACACCTTC. Its protein is CASSLQGAGGYTF.

The rearrangement links TRBV5-6 to TRBJ1-5; D is unclear. Germline assignment: CDR1 SGHDT and CDR2 YYEEEE. Trimming took off 1 base at V and 0 bases at J, with 8 bases between the two ends. The CDR3 runs to 15 residues. The CDR3 DNA is TGTGCCAGCAGCTTGAGGCGTTATAGCAATCAGCCCCAGCATTTT. The encoded protein is CASSLRRYSNQPQHF.

The J gene is TRBJ2-7, the V gene TRBV16, with D perhaps matching TRBD2 (6 bases). CDR1 KGHSY and CDR2 FQNENV come from the germline V gene. The V end lost 2 bases, the J end lost 8 bases, and 13 bases lay between the germline ends. This CDR3 comprises 13 residues. The CDR3 loop reads CASSQDRRGKQYF. CDR3 coding DNA: TGTGCCAGCAGCCAAGATCGGAGGGGAAAGCAGTACTTC. The whole variable domain, filled in from reference TRBV16 and TRBJ2-7, reads GEEVAQTPKHLVRGEGQKAKLYCAPIKGHSYVFWYQQVLKNEFKFLISFQNENVFDETGMPKERFSAKCLPNSPCSLEIQATKLEDSAVYFCASSQDRRGKQYFGPGTRLTVT.

The chain has TRBV4-1 and TRBJ2-3; D is unclear. This CDR3 comprises 13 residues. Trimming left V 1 base short and J 4 bases short, with 6 bases between. Germline V gene lookup returns CDR1 MGHRA and CDR2 YSYEKL. Written as DNA, the CDR3 is TGCGCCAGCAGCCAAGGACGCGCAGATACGCAGTATTTT. It yields the protein CASSQGRADTQYF.

The gene calls are TRBV18 and TRBJ1-4; D is uncertain. CDR1 is KGHSH, CDR2 LQKENI, per germline. V shed 8 bases and J shed 0 bases, with 7 bases lying between them. The CDR3 loop spans 13 amino acids. DNA for the CDR3: TGTGCCAGCCGATTTTCAACTAATGAAAAACTGTTTTTT. Translated: CASRFSTNEKLFF.